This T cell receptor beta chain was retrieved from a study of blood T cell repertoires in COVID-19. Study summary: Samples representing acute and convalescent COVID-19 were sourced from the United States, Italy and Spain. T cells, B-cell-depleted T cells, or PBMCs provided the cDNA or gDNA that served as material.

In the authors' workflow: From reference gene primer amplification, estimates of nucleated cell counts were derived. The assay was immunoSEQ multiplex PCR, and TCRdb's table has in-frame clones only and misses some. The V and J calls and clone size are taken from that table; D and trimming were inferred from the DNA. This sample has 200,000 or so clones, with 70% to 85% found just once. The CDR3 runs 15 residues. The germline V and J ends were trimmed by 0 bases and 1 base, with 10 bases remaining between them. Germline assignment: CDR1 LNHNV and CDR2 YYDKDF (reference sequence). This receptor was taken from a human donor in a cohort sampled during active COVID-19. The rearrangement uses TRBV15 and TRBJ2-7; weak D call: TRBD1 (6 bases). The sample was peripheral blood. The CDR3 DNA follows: TGTGCCACCAGCAGAGATACAGGGACATCCTACGAGCAGTACTTC. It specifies CATSRDTGTSYEQYF.